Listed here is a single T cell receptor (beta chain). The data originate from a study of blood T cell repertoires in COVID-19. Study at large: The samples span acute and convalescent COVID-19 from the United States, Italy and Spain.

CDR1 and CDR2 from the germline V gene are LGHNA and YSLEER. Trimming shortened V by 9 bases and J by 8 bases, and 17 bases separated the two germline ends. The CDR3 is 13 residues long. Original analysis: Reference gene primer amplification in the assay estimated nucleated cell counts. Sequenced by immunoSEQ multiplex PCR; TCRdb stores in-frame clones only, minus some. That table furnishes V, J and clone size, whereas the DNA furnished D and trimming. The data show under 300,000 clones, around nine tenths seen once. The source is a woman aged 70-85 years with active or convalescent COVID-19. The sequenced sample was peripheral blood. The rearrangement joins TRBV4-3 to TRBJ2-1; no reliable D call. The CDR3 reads CASHGARSDEQFF. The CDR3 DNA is TGCGCCAGTCATGGAGCACGCTCCGATGAGCAGTTCTTC.